This entry lists 27 T cell receptor beta chains sequenced from one sample in a study of blood T cell repertoires in COVID-19 (dated by TCRdb to about 2020). Libraries were constructed by the immunoSEQ multiplex PCR assay. Drawn from immuneACCESS, this table holds only the in-frame rearrangements with V and J called that TCRdb kept. Clones are partly lost; checked studies trace under half to an unresolved V gene and leave the rest unexplained. A total of about 120,000 clones appear in this sample, about 80% of them only once. The ten largest clones take up 3.8% of the sample. Sequencing input: peripheral blood. These receptors all come from a woman between 50 and 59 years old with acute or convalescent COVID-19.

This chain uses TRBV10-3 with TRBJ2-1; 7 nucleotides line up with TRBD2. This CDR3 comprises 12 residues. Germline CDR1 reads ENHRY; CDR2 reads SYGVKD. V lost 4 bases to trimming and J lost 8 bases; unmatched junction nucleotides: 2. The CDR3 loop is CAISGGRDEQFF. CDR3 coding DNA: TGTGCCATCAGTGGTGGGAGGGATGAGCAGTTCTTC.

This chain uses TRBV6-5 with TRBJ1-5; TRBD1 might be the D (5 bases). This CDR3 comprises 13 residues. The germline gives CDR1 MNHEY, CDR2 SVGAGI. With 6 bases removed from V and 7 bases from J, the gap between germline ends came to 13 bases. DNA for the CDR3: TGTGCCAGCAGACCCCAGGGATACCAGCCCCAGCATTTT. Translating it yields CASRPQGYQPQHF.

V usage is TRBV4-2 and J usage is TRBJ2-1; 10 nucleotides match TRBD2. Germline V gene lookup returns CDR1 LGHNA and CDR2 YNFKEQ. This CDR3 is built from 16 residues. V shed 3 bases and J 6 bases; nucleotides not matched to a gene: 8. CDR3 in amino acids: CASSQISGGPSNEQFF. Written as DNA, the CDR3 is TGTGCCAGCAGCCAGATTAGCGGGGGGCCCTCCAATGAGCAGTTCTTC.

V is TRBV7-3 and J is TRBJ2-5; 7 bases align to TRBD2. Per germline, CDR1 SGHTA and CDR2 FQGTGA. This CDR3 is built from 15 residues. V lost 2 bases to trimming and J lost 2 bases; unmatched junction nucleotides: 5. The CDR3 DNA follows: TGTGCCAGCAGCTTACTCGGTAGCGGGCAAGAGACCCAGTACTTC. This gives the protein CASSLLGSGQETQYF.

This sequence joins TRBV12-3 or TRBV12-4 and TRBJ2-7; 8 nucleotides line up with TRBD1. This CDR3 spans 13 amino acids. V lost 6 bases, J lost 2 bases, and 3 bases stayed unmatched. As DNA, the CDR3 is TGTGCCAGCAGCTTGACAGGGGCCTACGAGCAGTACTTC. It specifies CASSLTGAYEQYF.

The chain links TRBV11-2 to TRBJ2-2; D uncertain. CDR1 SGHAT and CDR2 FQNNGV come from the germline V gene. Trimming cost V 0 bases and J 8 bases, with 13 bases left between them. This CDR3 comprises 15 residues. DNA for the CDR3: TGTGCCAGCAGCTTAGATCTGGCGGAAGTAGGGGAGCTGTTTTTT. As protein: CASSLDLAEVGELFF.

Concerning this clone: A junction end diverges from the germline sequence, so it may reflect a read error. Here the CDR3 DNA reads TGTGCCAGCAGTTTAGGGACAGGGAGGAACGCTGAAGCTTTCTTT. This sequence encodes CASSLGTGRNAEAFF. This chain joins TRBV28 and TRBJ1-1, with 9 bases matching TRBD1. The CDR3 loop spans 15 amino acids. Germline CDR1 and CDR2: MDHEN and SYDVKM.

This chain links TRBV29-1 with TRBJ1-2; possible D gene TRBD1, 5 bases. Germline lookup yields CDR1 SQVTM and CDR2 ANQGSEA. The V gene lost 3 bases and the J gene lost 12 bases, with 14 bases spanning the gap. The CDR3 is 11 residues long. The DNA of the CDR3 is TGCAGCGTTGACGCACAGGATGCTAACACCTTC. Its translation is CSVDAQDANTF.

The chain joins TRBV5-4 to TRBJ1-2; D remains ambiguous. Germline CDR1 SGHNT, CDR2 YYREEE (reference sequence). The CDR3 totals 16 residues. V lost 0 bases and J lost 0, with 12 bases in between. The DNA for the CDR3 is TGTGCCAGCAGCTTGGGGCGGCAGGACTCTAACTATGGCTACACCTTC. Translation: CASSLGRQDSNYGYTF.

V and J are TRBV29-1 and TRBJ2-5; 7 nucleotides agree with TRBD2. Trimming took 3 bases from V and 4 from J; bases not matched to a gene: 8. This CDR3 comprises 14 residues. CDR1 is SQVTM, CDR2 ANQGSEA, per germline. CDR3 nucleotides: TGCAGCGTTGACGCGGGCGGGAGCACAGAGACCCAGTACTTC. Protein: CSVDAGGSTETQYF.

J is TRBJ2-7 and V is TRBV7-8, with 7 bases lining up with TRBD2. This CDR3 spans 15 amino acids. Germline values: CDR1 SGHVS, CDR2 FQNEAQ. Unmatched junction bases numbered 13, after V lost 2 bases and J lost 9 bases. For the CDR3, the DNA is TGTGCCAGCAGCTTAATGGGGGAGGGCATCGGGTGGCAGTACTTC. Its protein is CASSLMGEGIGWQYF. The entire variable domain, with the rest obtained from reference TRBV7-8 and TRBJ2-7, is as follows: GAGVSQSPRYKVAKRGQDVALRCDPISGHVSLFWYQQALGQGPEFLTYFQNEAQLDKSGLPSDRFFAERPEGSVSTLKIQRTQQEDSAVYLCASSLMGEGIGWQYFGPGTRLTVT.

This chain connects TRBV21-1 to TRBJ1-5; TRBD1, the table's D call, lacks a check against the DNA. TRBV21-1 is a known pseudogene. The CDR3 totals 17 residues. The CDR3 protein is CASSSRPRDLSNQPQHF. The CDR3 DNA reads as TGTGCCAGCAGCAGCCGGCCCAGGGATCTGAGCAATCAGCCCCAGCATTTT.

This clone was picked up one time. The V gene is TRBV3-1 (or the pseudogene TRBV3-2), the J gene TRBJ1-5; D might be TRBD1 (5 bases). V dropped 0 bases and J dropped 6 bases, with 12 bases sitting between them. Germline V gene lookup returns CDR1 LGHDT and CDR2 YNNKEL (reference sequence). The CDR3 runs 15 residues. In nucleotides, the CDR3 is TGTGCCAGCAGCCAAGAGGGAAGGGGCCCTCAGCCCCAGCATTTT. Its translation is CASSQEGRGPQPQHF.

CDR3 sequence reads: CASTIRTSSDTQYF. CDR3 coding DNA: TGCGCCAGCACTATCAGGACTAGCTCTGATACGCAGTATTTT. This sequence joins TRBV10-2 and TRBJ2-3, with TRBD2 matching 8 bases. The CDR3 extends over 14 amino acids. The germline V gene encodes CDR1 WSHSY and CDR2 SAAADI. J lost 6 bases, V lost 7 bases, and 9 bases had no gene match.

This chain uses TRBV5-6 with TRBJ1-6; tentatively, D is TRBD1 (6 bases). Trimming took off 3 bases at V and 10 bases at J, with 14 bases between the two ends. The CDR3 is 14 residues long. The germline V gene encodes CDR1 SGHDT and CDR2 YYEEEE. The CDR3 sequence: CASSSYRVLSPLHF. The CDR3 bases are TGTGCCAGCAGCTCCTACAGGGTTCTATCACCCCTCCACTTT.

The chain's CDR3 is CASTKAGLNQPQHF. Written as DNA, the CDR3 is TGTGCCAGCACCAAAGCGGGGTTGAATCAGCCCCAGCATTTT. The chain has TRBV28 and TRBJ1-5, with unresolved D. Germline CDR1 and CDR2: MDHEN and SYDVKM. The V and J ends lost 7 bases and 4 bases respectively, with 14 bases between them. The CDR3 has 14 residues.

This clone was picked up a small number of times. The chain employs TRBV5-8 and TRBJ1-5; tentative D call: TRBD1 (5 bases). V lost 3 bases, J lost 1 base, and 20 bases lay in between. Germline CDR1 and CDR2: SGHTS and YDEGEE. CDR3 length: 18 residues. CDR3: CASSWTPGPRGSNQPQHF. The CDR3 DNA reads TGTGCCAGCAGCTGGACCCCCGGGCCCCGGGGGAGCAATCAGCCCCAGCATTTT.

The chain couples TRBV18 to TRBJ1-1; 8 bases align to TRBD1. This CDR3 comprises 14 residues. Unmatched junction bases numbered 0, after V lost 2 bases and J lost 1 base. Per the germline V gene, CDR1 is KGHSH and CDR2 is LQKENI. The CDR3 reads CASSPGTGNTEAFF. DNA of the CDR3: TGTGCCAGCTCACCAGGGACAGGGAACACTGAAGCTTTCTTT.

The CDR3 nucleotides read TGTGCCACCAGTGATTCGATCGGGGGCTCCTACAATGAGCAGTTCTTC. Residues: CATSDSIGGSYNEQFF. V is TRBV24-1 and J is TRBJ2-1; tentative D call: TRBD2 (6 bases). Per germline, CDR1 KGHDR and CDR2 SFDVKD. Trimming shortened V by 2 bases and J by 0 bases, and 10 bases separated the two germline ends. CDR3 size: 16 residues.

This chain links TRBV9 with TRBJ1-6; TRBD1 matches 7 bases. This CDR3 has 15 amino acids. Germline trimming cut 4 bases from V and 5 bases from J; bases unmatched to any gene: 6. Germline CDR1 reads SGDLS; CDR2 reads YYNGEE. The CDR3 sequence: CASSPGTANNSPLHF. Here the CDR3 DNA reads TGTGCCAGCAGCCCCGGGACAGCCAATAATTCACCCCTCCACTTT. The full variable domain, with the rest looked up from reference TRBV9 and TRBJ1-6, is DSGVTQTPKHLITATGQRVTLRCSPRSGDLSVYWYQQSLDQGLQFLIQYYNGEERAKGNILERFSAQQFPDLHSELNLSSLELGDSALYFCASSPGTANNSPLHFGNGTRLTVT.

V is TRBV10-3 and J is TRBJ1-5; no clear D. Germline V CDR1 and CDR2: ENHRY, SYGVKD. V dropped 3 bases and J dropped 3 bases, with 9 bases sitting between them. The CDR3 contains 14 residues. This CDR3 reads CAISDLADNQPQHF. The DNA for the CDR3 is TGTGCCATCAGTGACCTGGCCGACAATCAGCCCCAGCATTTT.

The V and J genes are TRBV28 and TRBJ1-1, with 7 bases identical to TRBD1. J gave up 0 bases and V 2 bases, and 3 bases lay outside the gene matches. CDR1 and CDR2 from the germline V gene are MDHEN and SYDVKM. There are 15 residues in the CDR3. Written as DNA, the CDR3 is TGTGCCAGCAGTTTACCAGGGACAGTGAACACTGAAGCTTTCTTT. Translating gives CASSLPGTVNTEAFF.

This chain connects TRBV29-1 to TRBJ1-1, with D tentatively TRBD1 (6 bases). Germline V lookup: CDR1 SQVTM, CDR2 ANQGSEA. Trimming pared 6 bases from V and 10 bases from J, leaving 27 bases between. The CDR3 spans 15 residues. This CDR3 reads CSVVFGGGAAEVAFF. Here the CDR3 DNA reads TGCAGCGTCGTATTTGGGGGGGGCGCAGCCGAAGTAGCTTTCTTT.

This chain uses TRBV3-1 (or the pseudogene TRBV3-2) with TRBJ1-5, with D possibly TRBD1 on 5 matching bases. Germline CDR1 LGHDT, CDR2 YNNKEL (reference sequence). This CDR3 comprises 14 residues. V lost 6 bases, J lost 3 bases, and 12 bases lay in between. The CDR3 nucleotides read TGTGCCAGCAGTCCGGCAGGGTACAATCAGCCCCAGCATTTT. It codes for CASSPAGYNQPQHF.

V is TRBV2 and J is TRBJ2-5; D may be TRBD1 (5 bases). V was trimmed by 3 bases and J by 5 bases, leaving 16 bases between them. Germline V CDR1 and CDR2: SNHLY, FYNNEI. There are 15 residues in the CDR3. CDR3 DNA sequence: TGTGCCAGCAGTGAGGGGAACCAGGGCGTGGAGACCCAGTACTTC. Its protein product is CASSEGNQGVETQYF.

The rearrangement uses TRBV5-1 and TRBJ2-1; D might be TRBD1 (6 bases). The CDR3 has 14 amino acids. Germline-derived CDR1 and CDR2 are SGHRS and YFSETQ. Trimming took 4 bases from V and 4 from J, leaving 12 bases between them. Here the CDR3 DNA reads TGCGCCAGCAGCCCAGGTACAGGGTACAATGAGCAGTTCTTC. Translated: CASSPGTGYNEQFF. Full variable domain (rest looked up from reference TRBV5-1 and TRBJ2-1): KAGVTQTPRYLIKTRGQQVTLSCSPISGHRSVSWYQQTPGQGLQFLFEYFSETQRNKGNFPGRFSGRQFSNSRSEMNVSTLELGDSALYLCASSPGTGYNEQFFGPGTRLTVL.

The chain uses TRBV2 and TRBJ2-7, with D maybe TRBD2 (6 bases). Germline CDR1 and CDR2: SNHLY and FYNNEI. V gave up 7 bases and J gave up 7 bases, with 11 bases separating them. This CDR3 has 11 amino acids. The CDR3 coding sequence is TGTGCCAGCACCACGGGGAGGGAGCAGTACTTC. Translating it yields CASTTGREQYF.